Sequencing of this T cell receptor beta chain was carried out in a study of OX40 agonist ivuxolimab in advanced cancers. Regarding this clone: As yet, its antigen is unknown.

There are 15 residues in the CDR3. Unmatched junction bases numbered 6, after V lost 1 base and J lost 4 bases. In germline, CDR1 is GTSNPN, CDR2 SVGIG (reference sequence). This table comes from immunoSEQ multiplex PCR, and its TCRdb copy is limited to in-frame clones, with some not included. The data hold tens of thousands of clones, with over 70% observed a single time. Study results and limitations: There was clonal expansion of CD4+ and CD8+ blood T cells by week 6 at 0.1 to 3.0 mg/kg.

Here the sequenced sample was CD4+ or CD8+ T cells sorted from blood, taken in a trial of the OX40 agonist ivuxolimab. This sequence joins TRBV30 and TRBJ2-7, with TRBD2 matching over 11 bases. The clonotype comes from an adult with an advanced solid tumor such as melanoma, head and neck, liver or kidney cancer. This CDR3 reads CAWSALAGGSYEQYF. The CDR3 DNA is TGTGCCTGGAGTGCCCTAGCGGGAGGCTCTTACGAGCAGTACTTC.